This TCR beta chain was recovered during a study of cytomegalovirus exposure and HLA in healthy donors. Study-wide results and caveats: Across all donors, roughly uniform sequencing depth was an assumption of the presence/absence analyses. Analysis was performed later, and it showed HLA-associated TCR beta chains to be more clonally expanded than equally common others.

This clone was recorded a few times. As yet, its antigen is unknown. Vbeta (60) and Jbeta (13) primers were used in the PCR. The table came from immunoSEQ multiplex PCR; TCRdb's copy has only in-frame clones and leaves some out. The repertoire holds 130,000 to 150,000 clones, with approximately 73% as singletons. Losses at the gene ends were 7 bases for V and 5 bases for J; bases not matched to a gene: 8. The CDR3 totals 15 residues. Germline CDR1 is MNHEY and CDR2 is SVGAGI. While unrecorded immune exposures were likely, the donors were nominally healthy when sampled. The TCR was taken from a woman under 30 in good health and CMV-seronegative. This sequence joins TRBV6-5 and TRBJ2-2, with 9 positions matching TRBD1. Sequencing was done on a sample of PBMCs. CDR3 bases: TGTGCCAGCATCGGACAGGGGACAGGGACCGGGGAGCTGTTTTTT. Translating gives CASIGQGTGTGELFF.